This T cell receptor beta chain was recorded in a study of lymphopenia after photon versus proton radiotherapy. General observations from the study: Authors raise, but do not show, better survival with proton therapy. Under photons, naive T cells and diversity fell while effector/memory populations rose. After the lymphocyte nadir, photon-treated repertoires showed oligoclonal expansion, especially of CD8+ Temra cells.

Produced via immunoSEQ multiplex PCR; TCRdb's table is partial and in-frame only. The sample carries 14,000 or so clones, about four fifths recorded once. This clone was recorded once. Its antigen remains unidentified. Trimming removed 6 bases from V and 8 bases from J, with 10 bases in between. This CDR3 is 12 amino acids long. The germline CDR1 and CDR2 sequences are MDHEN and SYDVKM. The rearrangement uses TRBV28 and TRBJ1-4; a weak D match, TRBD1 (6 bases). The sequenced sample was peripheral blood, obtained from a patient treated with photon-based radiotherapy. The sequence came from a man aged 45-60 years with gastric cancer. DNA of the CDR3: TGTGCCAGCAGAATCGACAGGGAAAAACTGTTTTTT. Its protein is CASRIDREKLFF.